This T cell receptor (beta chain) originates from a study of radiotherapy plus CTLA-4 blockade in lung cancer. Across the whole study: Patients showed objective responses in about 20% of cases and disease control in under 35%. Study-wide points: In blood, early T cell clone dynamics reportedly predicted response best, together with interferon-beta. Following radiotherapy plus ipilimumab, tumor-derived TCR clones expanded in the blood.

The germline gives CDR1 SGHTA, CDR2 FQGNSA. CDR3 length: 13 residues. The V and J ends lost 1 base and 6 bases respectively, with 6 bases between them. Alongside CTLA-4 blockade with ipilimumab, patients with chemo-refractory metastatic non-small-cell lung cancer received focal radiation. Clones were read by immunoSEQ multiplex PCR, and TCRdb kept only the in-frame ones, dropping some. The sample records more than 95,000 clones, approximately 84% being singletons. With respect to this clone: Its antigen is still unknown.

This specimen consisted of peripheral blood, obtained from a patient treated with radiotherapy plus ipilimumab. This chain connects TRBV7-2 to TRBJ2-2; the D gene is possibly TRBD1 (6 bases). This TCR was sampled from a human donor with non-small cell lung cancer who had a partial response to radiotherapy plus ipilimumab. The CDR3 is CASSLEGAGELFF. The CDR3 bases are TGTGCCAGCAGCTTAGAGGGGGCCGGGGAGCTGTTTTTT.